The source of this T cell receptor beta chain is a study of blood T cells in healthy people across ages. This clonotype was observed a handful of times. A J-beta primer mix and a sample-barcoded 5' primer were used in a second PCR of roughly 6 to 12 cycles. All cDNA molecules were each tagged by a template-switch adaptor with 12 random nucleotides. TCRdb processed the 5' RACE reads anew with MiXCR; each CDR3 protein has one entry. The sample has 1.5 million to 2 million distinct CDR3 sequences; 49% are singletons. In germline, CDR1 is LNHNV, CDR2 YYDKDF (reference sequence). CDR3 length: 17 amino acids. Trimming stripped 0 bases from V and 3 bases from J, with 17 bases between.

V and J are TRBV15 and TRBJ1-2; D may be TRBD1 (6 bases). The specimen sequenced was blood. The receptor was derived from a woman aged 35 to 49 in good health. CDR3 loop: CATSRDIGQGRDYGYTF. The CDR3 nucleotides read TGTGCCACCAGCAGAGATATTGGGCAGGGGCGCGACTATGGCTACACCTTC.